The 26 T cell receptor beta chains below were found in one sample sequenced in a study of blood T cell repertoires in COVID-19 (dated by TCRdb to about 2020). Library construction relied on the immunoSEQ multiplex PCR assay. In its TCRdb copy, this immuneACCESS table keeps in-frame sequences only and misses some clones. Where compared with another copy, unresolved V genes explain less than half of these, and the others have no known cause. The table for this sample lists some 220,000 clones; around 83% of them were counted only once. The top ten hold about 5.6% of the sample. Sequenced material: peripheral blood. The source is a woman aged 65 to 85 with COVID-19, enrolled during active disease.

This rearrangement joins TRBV27 to TRBJ1-4; the D gene is possibly TRBD1 (5 bases). CDR3 length: 13 amino acids. V lost 4 bases and J lost 12, with 15 bases in between. Germline V CDR1 and CDR2: MNHEY, SMNVEV (reference sequence). This CDR3 reads CASSWGGRTELFF. CDR3 in DNA: TGTGCCAGCAGTTGGGGCGGGAGGACGGAACTGTTTTTT.

This clone was seen a single time. J is TRBJ2-3 and V is TRBV4-1; D is possibly TRBD2 (5 bases). Trimming removed 4 bases at V and 3 bases at J, with 17 bases between. Looked up from germline, CDR1 is MGHRA and CDR2 is YSYEKL. CDR3 size: 16 residues. CDR3 in amino acids: CASSPTSAAPTDTQYF. The CDR3 bases are TGCGCCAGCAGCCCCACCTCAGCGGCGCCGACAGATACGCAGTATTTT.

The chain employs TRBV27 and TRBJ2-6, with D perhaps TRBD2 (5 bases). The CDR3 extends over 13 amino acids. Germline V lookup: CDR1 MNHEY, CDR2 SMNVEV (reference sequence). V lost 6 bases to trimming and J lost 2 bases, with 5 bases between them. CDR3 amino acids: CASSGAGANVLTF. The CDR3 DNA is TGTGCCAGCAGCGGGGCTGGGGCCAACGTCCTGACTTTC. The full variable domain, in which reference TRBV27 and TRBJ2-6 provide the parts outside the CDR3, is EAQVTQNPRYLITVTGKKLTVTCSQNMNHEYMSWYRQDPGLGLRQIYYSMNVEVTDKGDVPEGYKVSRKEKRNFPLILESPSPNQTSLYFCASSGAGANVLTFGAGSRLTVL.

The chain employs TRBV5-1 and TRBJ1-1; the D gene is possibly TRBD1 (5 bases). V gave up 4 bases and J gave up 1 base, with 11 bases separating them. This CDR3 comprises 14 residues. Looked up from germline, CDR1 is SGHRS and CDR2 is YFSETQ. CDR3 nucleotides: TGCGCCAGCAGCAGAACCGACAGGAACACTGAAGCTTTCTTT. Translation: CASSRTDRNTEAFF. The full variable domain, completed using reference TRBV5-1 and TRBJ1-1, is KAGVTQTPRYLIKTRGQQVTLSCSPISGHRSVSWYQQTPGQGLQFLFEYFSETQRNKGNFPGRFSGRQFSNSRSEMNVSTLELGDSALYLCASSRTDRNTEAFFGQGTRLTVV.

V gene TRBV19 combines with J gene TRBJ2-7; a weak D match, TRBD1 (5 bases). Trimming stripped 0 bases from V and 2 bases from J, with 8 bases between. The CDR3 spans 14 residues. CDR1 is LNHDA and CDR2 is SQIVND in the germline V gene (reference sequence). Here the CDR3 reads CASSIDSTAYEQYF. CDR3 nucleotides: TGTGCCAGTAGTATAGATTCGACAGCCTACGAGCAGTACTTC.

This clone has just one count. The CDR3 is CASSGYGQGADTQYF. CDR3 coding DNA: TGTGCCAGCTCTGGGTACGGACAGGGGGCAGATACGCAGTATTTT. V usage is TRBV7-2 and J usage is TRBJ2-3, with 10 nucleotides matching TRBD1. The ends lost 8 bases at V and 4 bases at J; junction bases unmatched: 9. This CDR3 is 15 amino acids long. Germline V CDR1 and CDR2: SGHTA, FQGNSA.

This sequence joins TRBV2 and TRBJ2-7; 9 bases fit TRBD1. Per the germline V gene, CDR1 is SNHLY and CDR2 is FYNNEI. CDR3 length: 14 residues. V lost 2 bases, J lost 6 bases, and 5 bases stayed unmatched. CDR3 in amino acids: CASSEIGQGFEQYF. CDR3 nucleotides: TGTGCCAGCAGTGAAATTGGACAGGGGTTCGAGCAGTACTTC.

This clone was counted only a few times. The chain couples TRBV7-2 to TRBJ2-3, with 9 bases lining up with TRBD2. The CDR3 contains 15 residues. Looked up from germline, CDR1 is SGHTA and CDR2 is FQGNSA. J gave up 1 base and V 2 bases, and 1 base lay outside the gene matches. In nucleotides, the CDR3 is TGTGCCAGCAGCTTACGACTAGCGGGCACAGATACGCAGTATTTT. The encoded protein is CASSLRLAGTDTQYF. Full variable domain (remainder filled in from reference TRBV7-2 and TRBJ2-3): GAGVSQSPSNKVTEKGKDVELRCDPISGHTALYWYRQSLGQGLEFLIYFQGNSAPDKSGLPSDRFSAERTGGSVSTLTIQRTQQEDSAVYLCASSLRLAGTDTQYFGPGTRLTVL.

The V and J genes are TRBV2 and TRBJ1-4; 7 positions agree with TRBD1. In germline, CDR1 is SNHLY, CDR2 FYNNEI. V lost 4 bases and J lost 4; bases outside the gene matches: 3. The CDR3 has 14 residues. This chain's CDR3 is CASSGGDSNEKLFF. The CDR3 DNA reads TGTGCCAGCAGTGGAGGGGACAGTAATGAAAAACTGTTTTTT.

In DNA, the CDR3 is TGTGCCAGCAGCTTTCTGAAGGACAGGGGTGGCTACACCTTC. Its translation: CASSFLKDRGGYTF. The chain uses TRBV7-2 and TRBJ1-2; 9 bases align to TRBD1. J gave up 7 bases and V 3 bases, and 6 bases lay outside the gene matches. Germline CDR1 reads SGHTA; CDR2 reads FQGNSA. CDR3 length equals 14 residues.

Regarding this clone: Other DNA variants within this sample encode the same CDR3. This chain connects TRBV5-1 to TRBJ1-1; no clear D gene. The CDR3 sequence is 15 residues long. V gave up 1 base and J gave up 2 bases, with 12 bases separating them. Germline V gene sequence: CDR1 SGHRS, CDR2 YFSETQ. The CDR3 bases are TGCGCCAGCAGCTTGTCCCTCGCGGGTAACACTGAAGCTTTCTTT. Amino acid sequence: CASSLSLAGNTEAFF.

The genes are TRBV14 and TRBJ2-5; 7 nucleotides align to TRBD2. CDR1 SGHDN and CDR2 FVKESK come from the germline V gene. This CDR3 has 14 residues. The V and J ends lost 4 bases and 5 bases, in that order; junction bases with no gene match: 7. CDR3 DNA: TGTGCCAGCAGCCGGGACTACGATGGGGAGACCCAGTACTTC. Protein sequence: CASSRDYDGETQYF.

This clone appeared once. This chain joins TRBV19 and TRBJ2-5; 8 nucleotides agree with TRBD2. With V trimmed by 6 bases and J by 1 base, 10 bases remained unmatched. CDR3 length: 16 residues. The germline gives CDR1 LNHDA, CDR2 SQIVND (reference sequence). The CDR3 loop is CASSLGASGLQETQYF. The CDR3 DNA reads as TGTGCCAGTAGCCTCGGGGCTAGCGGGCTCCAAGAGACCCAGTACTTC.

The V and J genes are TRBV9 and TRBJ2-1; 7 positions match TRBD2. The CDR3 has 16 amino acids. Germline CDR1 and CDR2: SGDLS and YYNGEE. The trim removed 5 bases at V and 0 bases at J, leaving 8 bases unmatched. The chain's CDR3 is CASSRTGGSSYNEQFF. CDR3 sequence (DNA): TGTGCCAGCAGTCGAACGGGCGGGAGCTCCTACAATGAGCAGTTCTTC.

The chain joins TRBV5-1 to TRBJ2-7, with TRBD2 identical over 8 bases. CDR3 length: 19 residues. With V trimmed by 3 bases and J by 2 bases, 19 bases remained unmatched. CDR1 is SGHRS and CDR2 is YFSETQ in the germline V gene. CDR3 region: CASSSGSLADYPYAYEQYF. The CDR3 DNA follows: TGCGCCAGCAGCTCAGGGTCACTAGCGGATTACCCGTATGCCTACGAGCAGTACTTC. The variable domain in full, completed from reference TRBV5-1 and TRBJ2-7, reads KAGVTQTPRYLIKTRGQQVTLSCSPISGHRSVSWYQQTPGQGLQFLFEYFSETQRNKGNFPGRFSGRQFSNSRSEMNVSTLELGDSALYLCASSSGSLADYPYAYEQYFGPGTRLTVT.

The CDR3 region has the DNA TGTGCCACCAGCAGAGATGTGGGAGGAGCCTATAGCAATCAGCCCCAGCATTTT. It translates to CATSRDVGGAYSNQPQHF. V gene TRBV15 combines with J gene TRBJ1-5; D unresolved. CDR1 is LNHNV and CDR2 is YYDKDF in the germline V gene (reference sequence). Trimming took off 0 bases at V and 0 bases at J, with 15 bases between the two ends. There are 18 residues in the CDR3.

This chain links TRBV9 with TRBJ2-1, with TRBD2 matching 9 bases. The germline CDR1 and CDR2 sequences are SGDLS and YYNGEE. The CDR3 has 15 amino acids. V shed 0 bases, J shed 6 bases, and the junction held 4 bases outside the gene matches. This CDR3 reads CASSVGREGRNEQFF. The DNA for the CDR3 is TGTGCCAGCAGCGTAGGGCGGGAGGGCCGCAATGAGCAGTTCTTC. Combining the CDR3 with reference TRBV9 and TRBJ2-1 gives the whole variable domain DSGVTQTPKHLITATGQRVTLRCSPRSGDLSVYWYQQSLDQGLQFLIQYYNGEERAKGNILERFSAQQFPDLHSELNLSSLELGDSALYFCASSVGREGRNEQFFGPGTRLTVL.

The CDR3 sequence is CASSQGLDRQETQYF. The CDR3 region has the DNA TGCGCCAGCAGCCAAGGGCTGGACAGGCAAGAGACCCAGTACTTC. The chain employs TRBV4-1 and TRBJ2-5, with 7 bases aligning to TRBD1. From germline, CDR1 is MGHRA and CDR2 YSYEKL. The J segment lost 2 bases and the V segment lost 1 base, leaving 4 bases of the junction unmatched. The CDR3 has 15 amino acids.

This clone was detected only a few times. The J gene is TRBJ2-2, the V gene TRBV9; tentative D call: TRBD2 (5 bases). CDR1 SGDLS and CDR2 YYNGEE come from the germline V gene. The CDR3 consists of 15 residues. Deletions cut 2 bases from V and 4 bases from J, with 12 bases between. CDR3 sequence (DNA): TGTGCCAGCAGCGTCATCGGGATGAGCACCGGGGAGCTGTTTTTT. This encodes CASSVIGMSTGELFF.

Only a few counts were recorded for this clone. The chain combines TRBV7-8 with TRBJ2-7; maybe TRBD1 (5 bases). The CDR3 sequence is 16 residues long. V was shortened by 6 bases and J by 2 bases, with 20 bases between the two germline ends. Germline V gene data show CDR1 as SGHVS and CDR2 as FQNEAQ. In DNA form, the CDR3 reads TGTGCCAGCAGTTTACAAAGACAGCAGACCACCTACGAGCAGTACTTC. Translated, it gives CASSLQRQQTTYEQYF.

The rearrangement uses TRBV19 and TRBJ2-7; the D gene is possibly TRBD2 (6 bases). Germline CDR1 LNHDA, CDR2 SQIVND (reference sequence). The length of the CDR3 is 16 residues. V lost 0 bases, J lost 3 bases, and 15 bases lay in between. This CDR3 is CASSIDQGGRGYEQYF. As DNA, the CDR3 is TGTGCCAGTAGTATAGATCAGGGAGGAAGAGGCTACGAGCAGTACTTC. The variable domain in full, completed from reference TRBV19 and TRBJ2-7, reads DGGITQSPKYLFRKEGQNVTLSCEQNLNHDAMYWYRQDPGQGLRLIYYSQIVNDFQKGDIAEGYSVSREKKESFPLTVTSAQKNPTAFYLCASSIDQGGRGYEQYFGPGTRLTVT.

This sequence joins TRBV3-1 (or the pseudogene TRBV3-2) and TRBJ2-3; 8 nucleotides agree with TRBD1. CDR1 is LGHDT, CDR2 YNNKEL, per germline (reference sequence). The CDR3 runs 17 residues. Trimming removed 0 bases from V and 4 bases from J; junction bases left unmatched: 9. The CDR3 is CASSQEGVRGRADTQYF. The CDR3, as DNA: TGTGCCAGCAGCCAAGAAGGCGTCAGGGGGCGAGCAGATACGCAGTATTTT.

There are a few counts of this clone. The genes are TRBV10-3 and TRBJ2-2; tentatively, D is TRBD1 (8 bases). In germline, CDR1 is ENHRY, CDR2 SYGVKD. The CDR3 length is 17 residues. Trimming removed 4 bases from V and 0 bases from J, with 15 bases in between. CDR3 residues: CAISVQGAGANTGELFF. The DNA of the CDR3 is TGTGCCATCAGTGTTCAGGGGGCGGGAGCGAACACCGGGGAGCTGTTTTTT.

V and J are TRBV27 and TRBJ1-1; 7 positions match TRBD1. After removal of 9 bases from V and 0 bases from J, the junction contained 4 bases not matched to a gene. CDR3 length: 13 amino acids. Germline V CDR1 and CDR2: MNHEY, SMNVEV (reference sequence). CDR3 bases: TGTGCCAGTCAGGGGGACCTGAACACTGAAGCTTTCTTT. Protein product: CASQGDLNTEAFF.

V usage is TRBV5-1 and J usage is TRBJ2-2; TRBD2 aligns across 10 bases. The CDR3 has 18 amino acids. V gave up 4 bases and J gave up 0 bases; unmatched junction bases: 9. The germline gives CDR1 SGHRS, CDR2 YFSETQ. The CDR3 reads CASSPNVLAGSNTGELFF. DNA of the CDR3: TGCGCCAGCAGCCCGAACGTACTAGCGGGGTCGAACACCGGGGAGCTGTTTTTT.

V and J are TRBV4-3 and TRBJ2-1, with 12 bases aligning to TRBD2. The length of the CDR3 is 16 residues. Germline CDR1 LGHNA, CDR2 YSLEER. V shed 1 base, J shed 7 bases, and the junction held 5 bases outside the gene matches. The CDR3 DNA reads as TGCGCCAGCAGCCAAGTTGCGACTAGCGGGAGTAATGAGCAGTTCTTC. This gives the protein CASSQVATSGSNEQFF.